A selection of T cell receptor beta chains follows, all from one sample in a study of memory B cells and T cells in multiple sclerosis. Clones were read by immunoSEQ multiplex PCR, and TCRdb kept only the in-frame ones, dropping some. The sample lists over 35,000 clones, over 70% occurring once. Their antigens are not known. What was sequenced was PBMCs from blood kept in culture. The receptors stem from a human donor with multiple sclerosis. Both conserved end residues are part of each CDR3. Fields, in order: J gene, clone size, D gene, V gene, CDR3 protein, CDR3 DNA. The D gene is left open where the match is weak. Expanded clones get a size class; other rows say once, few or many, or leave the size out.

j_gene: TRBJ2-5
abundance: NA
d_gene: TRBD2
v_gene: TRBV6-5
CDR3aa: CASSYSPGGTQYF
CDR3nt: TGTGCCAGCAGTTACTCCCCGGGGGGGACCCAGTACTTC

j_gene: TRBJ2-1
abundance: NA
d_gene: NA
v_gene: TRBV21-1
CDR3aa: CNGLNEQFF
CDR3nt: TGTAATGGGCTTAATGAGCAGTTCTTC

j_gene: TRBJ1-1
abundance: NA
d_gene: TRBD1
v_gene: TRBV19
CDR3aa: CASSTRDRGENTEAFF
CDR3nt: TGTGCCAGTAGTACCCGGGACAGGGGGGAAAACACTGAAGCTTTCTTT

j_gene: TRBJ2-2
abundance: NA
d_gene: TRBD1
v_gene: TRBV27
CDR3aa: CASRPATGGVNTGELFF
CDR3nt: TGTGCCAGCAGGCCAGCCACAGGGGGCGTGAACACCGGGGAGCTGTTTTTT

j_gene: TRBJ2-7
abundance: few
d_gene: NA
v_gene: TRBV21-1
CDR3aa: CASSKSPSGAYEQYF
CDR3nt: TGTGCCAGCAGCAAATCCCCTAGCGGGGCTTACGAGCAGTACTTC

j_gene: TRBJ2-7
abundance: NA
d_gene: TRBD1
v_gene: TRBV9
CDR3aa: CASSVGTGYYYEQYF
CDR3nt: TGTGCCAGCAGCGTTGGGACAGGCTATTACTACGAGCAGTACTTC

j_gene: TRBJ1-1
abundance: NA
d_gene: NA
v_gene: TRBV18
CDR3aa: CASSPPLTARSNTEAFF
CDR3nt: TGTGCCAGCTCACCACCCTTGACAGCCAGGTCGAACACTGAAGCTTTCTTT

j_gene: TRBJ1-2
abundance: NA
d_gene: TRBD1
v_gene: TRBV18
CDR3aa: CASSPRTGADYGYTF
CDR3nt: TGTGCCAGCTCACCACGGACAGGGGCTGACTATGGCTACACCTTC

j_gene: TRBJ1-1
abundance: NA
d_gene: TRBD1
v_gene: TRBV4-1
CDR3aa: CASSQDRTGVNTEAFF
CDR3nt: TGCGCCAGCAGCCAAGATAGGACAGGGGTAAACACTGAAGCTTTCTTT

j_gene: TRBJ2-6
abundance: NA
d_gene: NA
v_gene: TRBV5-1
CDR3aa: CASSLDSSGANVLTF
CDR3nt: TGCGCCAGCAGCTTGGACAGCTCTGGGGCCAACGTCCTGACTTTC

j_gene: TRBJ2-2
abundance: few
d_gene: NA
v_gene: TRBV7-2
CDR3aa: CASSLTPTNTGELFF
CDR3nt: TGTGCCAGCAGCTTAACTCCAACGAACACCGGGGAGCTGTTTTTT

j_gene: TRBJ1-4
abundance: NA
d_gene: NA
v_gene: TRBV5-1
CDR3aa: CASSLEARETGKLFF
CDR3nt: TGCGCCAGCAGCTTGGAGGCCAGGGAAACGGGAAAACTGTTTTTT

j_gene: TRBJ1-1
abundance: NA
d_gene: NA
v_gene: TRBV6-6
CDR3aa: CASSYSYRVPRTEAFF
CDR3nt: TGTGCCAGCAGTTACTCCTATCGGGTCCCCCGAACTGAAGCTTTCTTT

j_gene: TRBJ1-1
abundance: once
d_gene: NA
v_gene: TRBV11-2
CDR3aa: CASSSLVAEAFF
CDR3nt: TGTGCCAGCAGCTCACTCGTCGCTGAAGCTTTCTTT

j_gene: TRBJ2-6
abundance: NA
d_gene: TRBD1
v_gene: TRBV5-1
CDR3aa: CASSRDRISGANVLTF
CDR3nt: TGCGCCAGCAGCCGGGACAGGATCTCTGGGGCCAACGTCCTGACTTTC

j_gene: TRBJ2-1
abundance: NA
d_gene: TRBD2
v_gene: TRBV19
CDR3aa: CASSIGTGTSALGPEQFF
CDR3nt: TGTGCCAGTAGTATAGGAACCGGGACTAGCGCCCTCGGTCCTGAGCAGTTCTTC

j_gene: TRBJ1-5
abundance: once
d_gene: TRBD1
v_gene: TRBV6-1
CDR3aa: CASSEHRGEDQPQHF
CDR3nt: TGTGCCAGCAGTGAACACAGGGGTGAGGATCAGCCCCAGCATTTT

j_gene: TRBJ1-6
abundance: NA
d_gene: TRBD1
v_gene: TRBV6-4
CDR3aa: CASSDTYPGQGSYNSPLHF
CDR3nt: TGTGCCAGCAGTGACACCTATCCGGGACAGGGATCCTATAATTCACCCCTCCACTTT

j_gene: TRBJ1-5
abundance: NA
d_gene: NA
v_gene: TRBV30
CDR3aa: CAWSYGTGFSNQPQHF
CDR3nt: TGTGCCTGGAGCTACGGGACGGGGTTCTCCAATCAGCCCCAGCATTTT

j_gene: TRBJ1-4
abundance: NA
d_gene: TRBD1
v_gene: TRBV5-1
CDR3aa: CASSSQRQGGGEKLFF
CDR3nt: TGCGCCAGCAGCTCCCAACGCCAGGGGGGAGGTGAAAAACTGTTTTTT

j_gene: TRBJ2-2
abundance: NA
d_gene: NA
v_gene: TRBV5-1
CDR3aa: CASSLDRPTGELFF
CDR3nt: TGCGCCAGCAGCTTGGACAGGCCAACCGGGGAGCTGTTTTTT

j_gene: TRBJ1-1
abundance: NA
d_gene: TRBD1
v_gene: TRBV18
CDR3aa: CASSPRTGRYTEAFF
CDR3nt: TGTGCCAGCTCACCTAGGACAGGGAGGTACACTGAAGCTTTCTTT

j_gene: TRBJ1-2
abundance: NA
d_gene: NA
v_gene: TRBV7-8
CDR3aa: CASSLAGSIGGFYGYTF
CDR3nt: TGTGCCAGCAGCTTAGCTGGTTCAATTGGGGGGTTCTATGGCTACACCTTC

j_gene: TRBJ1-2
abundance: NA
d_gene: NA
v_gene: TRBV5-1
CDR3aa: CASSLNREYGYTF
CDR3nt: TGCGCCAGCAGCTTGAACAGGGAATATGGCTACACCTTC